A selection of T cell receptor beta chains follows, all from one sample in a study of blood T cell repertoires in COVID-19. Assay used: immunoSEQ multiplex PCR; TCRdb lists only in-frame clones, some missing. The sample has 35,000 to 40,000 clones, approximately 74% seen once. Sequencing was carried out using peripheral blood. These receptors came from a man in his 70s with COVID-19, enrolled during active disease. Each CDR3 is given with its conserved first and last residue. Fields, in order: clone size, V gene, D gene, J gene, CDR3 DNA, CDR3 protein. A D gene is named only where the DNA matches it firmly. A row's size may be missing; if present it is once, few, many or a size class.

-	TRBV7-2	TRBD1	TRBJ1-2	TGTGCCAGCAGCTCAGGACAGGGTGATGGCTACACCTTC	CASSSGQGDGYTF
-	TRBV6-5	TRBD1	TRBJ1-5	TGTGCCAGCAGTACACAGGGGTCCTACCAGCCCCAGCATTTT	CASSTQGSYQPQHF
-	TRBV18	-	TRBJ1-2	TGTGCCAGCTCACCGGGACAACAAAACTATGGCTACACCTTC	CASSPGQQNYGYTF
-	TRBV5-1	-	TRBJ1-1	TGCGCCAGCAGCCCGTACAGGGACGTGAACACTGAAGCTTTCTTT	CASSPYRDVNTEAFF
-	TRBV7-2	TRBD2	TRBJ2-3	TGTGCCAGCAGCGGACTAGCGGCTAGCACAGATACGCAGTATTTT	CASSGLAASTDTQYF
-	TRBV5-5	-	TRBJ2-3	TGTGCCAGCAGCTGGGGGGGACAGGCAAGCACAGATACGCAGTATTTT	CASSWGGQASTDTQYF
-	TRBV28	-	TRBJ1-2	TGTGCCAGCACCGGAGGGGAGGGTCCCTATGGCTACACCTTC	CASTGGEGPYGYTF
-	TRBV21-1	-	TRBJ2-3	TGTGCCAGCAGCAAAGGATCGGGAGGCACAGATACGCAGTATTTT	CASSKGSGGTDTQYF
-	TRBV28	-	TRBJ1-5	TGTGCCAGCAGCTACAGGGCACAGCCCCAGCATTTT	CASSYRAQPQHF
-	TRBV2	TRBD1	TRBJ1-5	TGTGCCAGCAACAGGGGGTCGGATAGCAATCAGCCCCAGCATTTT	CASNRGSDSNQPQHF
few	TRBV19	-	TRBJ1-1	TGTGCCAGCAGCAGGCGTGGGACAAGGAACACTGAAGCTTTCTTT	CASSRRGTRNTEAFF
few	TRBV5-1	TRBD1	TRBJ2-7	TGCGCCAGCAGCGGGCACGGGACAGGGGGCTACGAGCAGTACTTC	CASSGHGTGGYEQYF
-	TRBV7-2	TRBD2	TRBJ2-3	TGTGCCAGCAGCTTAATCGGGGGGGGGAAAGATACGCAGTATTTT	CASSLIGGGKDTQYF
few	TRBV4-1	-	TRBJ1-5	TGCGCCAGCAGCCAAGACTACAGTCAGCCCCAGCATTTT	CASSQDYSQPQHF
-	TRBV5-1	TRBD1	TRBJ1-1	TGCGCCAGCAGCCCTGATACCGGACAGGGCATTGAAGCTTTCTTT	CASSPDTGQGIEAFF
-	TRBV18	-	TRBJ2-3	TGTGCCAGCTCACCCCCTGGCCCAGATACGCAGTATTTT	CASSPPGPDTQYF
once	TRBV9	-	TRBJ1-5	TGTGCCAGCAGCGTTCAGTACGATCAGCCCCAGCATTTT	CASSVQYDQPQHF
-	TRBV4-3	-	TRBJ2-5	TGCGCCAGCAGCCAAGCCCTACAGTGGCCCGGAGAGACCCAGTACTTC	CASSQALQWPGETQYF
-	TRBV5-6	TRBD1	TRBJ1-6	TGTGCCAGCAGCTTGGGGACAGGGGGCGTTTCACCCCTCCACTTT	CASSLGTGGVSPLHF
-	TRBV29-1	TRBD1	TRBJ1-3	TGCAGCTTCCGGTCGGGGACAGCTGGAAACACCATATATTTT	CSFRSGTAGNTIYF
-	TRBV18	-	TRBJ1-4	TGTGCCAGCTCACCACCGGGAGCAACTAATGAAAAACTGTTTTTT	CASSPPGATNEKLFF
-	TRBV5-4	TRBD2	TRBJ2-1	TGTGCCAGCAGCCACCTCTTCGTGCGGGAGGGTACAGACAATGAGCAGTTCTTC	CASSHLFVREGTDNEQFF
-	TRBV6-5	-	TRBJ1-6	TGTGCCAGCAGTTACCAGGGGCCTGATAATTCACCCCTCCACTTT	CASSYQGPDNSPLHF
medium-sized	TRBV3-1/TRBV3-2	-	TRBJ1-5	TGTGCCAGCAGCCAAGATGGGGGGGAGGGCAATCAGCCCCAGCATTTT	CASSQDGGEGNQPQHF
-	TRBV11-2	-	TRBJ2-1	TGTGCCAGCAGCTTCACGGGGAGTAATGAGCAGTTCTTC	CASSFTGSNEQFF
-	TRBV7-8	TRBD1	TRBJ2-4	TGTGCCAGCAGCTCGACCCCCGGGACAGGGGGGAACATTCAGTACTTC	CASSSTPGTGGNIQYF
-	TRBV5-1	-	TRBJ1-2	TGCGCCAGCAGCTTGGAGGCCGGGGTTGGCTACACCTTC	CASSLEAGVGYTF
-	TRBV5-6	-	TRBJ1-1	TGTGCCAGCAGCTTGCCCAGGGGTCAAGGAGAAGCTTTCTTT	CASSLPRGQGEAFF
-	TRBV10-2	-	TRBJ2-7	TGCGCCAGCAGTGAAAGAGGGAAAAGTGGGAACTACGAGCAGTACTTC	CASSERGKSGNYEQYF
many	TRBV7-9	-	TRBJ2-1	TGTGCCAGCAGCTCCTTTATTACCTACAATGAGCAGTTCTTC	CASSSFITYNEQFF
-	TRBV9	TRBD1	TRBJ2-7	TGTACCAGCAGCGTAGGTGGGCAGGGGGCAGGGGAGCAGTACTTC	CTSSVGGQGAGEQYF
once	TRBV6-1	-	TRBJ1-1	TGTGCCAGCAGTGAGAACGGAGCTTTCTTT	CASSENGAFF
-	TRBV5-1	-	TRBJ2-7	TGCGCCAGCAGCTTGTCAGGGAAACACGAGCAGTACTTC	CASSLSGKHEQYF
-	TRBV10-3	-	TRBJ1-2	TGTGCCATCAGTGAGTCTAGGACAGTCTATGGCTACACCTTC	CAISESRTVYGYTF
-	TRBV19	TRBD1	TRBJ2-2	TGTGCCAGTACCACCGGGACAGGGGAAAAAAAAGTCGGGGAGCTGTTTTTT	CASTTGTGEKKVGELFF
once	TRBV10-3	TRBD2	TRBJ2-1	TGTGCCATCAGTGGACAGGGGACTAGCGGGGGGAGCTCCTACAATGAGCAGTTCTTC	CAISGQGTSGGSSYNEQFF
-	TRBV18	TRBD1	TRBJ2-1	TGTGCCAGCTCAACTGGACAGGGGGCCCCCAATGAGCAGTTCTTC	CASSTGQGAPNEQFF
-	TRBV7-2	TRBD1	TRBJ1-2	TGTGCCAGCACCGTGACAGGGAAAGCAGCTAACTATGGCTACACCTTC	CASTVTGKAANYGYTF
-	TRBV7-3	-	TRBJ2-1	TGTGCCAGCAGCACAAGCAGGGATGAGCAGTTCTTC	CASSTSRDEQFF
-	TRBV18	-	TRBJ1-5	TGTGCCAGCTCACCACCGGGAGCAGGGGCCAGAGGCCCCCAGCATTTT	CASSPPGAGARGPQHF
few	TRBV3-1/TRBV3-2	-	TRBJ2-7	TGTGCCAGCAGCCGCCGGACTGACGTATGGCAGTACTTC	CASSRRTDVWQYF
-	TRBV9	-	TRBJ2-3	TGTGCCAGCAGCGCCTCTAGCACAGATACGCAGTATTTT	CASSASSTDTQYF
-	TRBV7-9	TRBD2	TRBJ2-5	TGTGCCAGCAGCCCAGGACTAGCGGGGGCCTTGAAAGGGGAGACCCAGTACTTC	CASSPGLAGALKGETQYF
-	TRBV14	TRBD1	TRBJ2-3	TGTGCCAGCAGCCCCCGGAGGACAGGCCTTGGAGATACGCAGTATTTT	CASSPRRTGLGDTQYF
few	TRBV4-2	TRBD2	TRBJ2-1	TGTGCCAGCAGCCAAGGAGAGGGCGGGGGGGGCGAGCAGTTCTTC	CASSQGEGGGGEQFF
-	TRBV30	-	TRBJ1-1	TGTGCCCGGAGACAGTTGAACACTGAAGCTTTCTTT	CARRQLNTEAFF
-	TRBV13	-	TRBJ2-2	TGTGCCAGCAGCGGGCGGAGGGGCAGGACCGGGGAGCTGTTTTTT	CASSGRRGRTGELFF
-	TRBV30	-	TRBJ1-1	TGTGCCTGGAGTGTAAAGGGGGGGCCCGATGAAGCTTTCTTT	CAWSVKGGPDEAFF
-	TRBV2	-	TRBJ1-6	TGTGCCAGCAGTGACGACAAGGTTTTTAATTCACCCCTCCACTTT	CASSDDKVFNSPLHF
-	TRBV21-1	-	TRBJ2-3	TGTGCCAGCAGCAAAGCAGAGCGGGAGTCGGGAGATACGCAGTATTTT	CASSKAERESGDTQYF